This is a list of T cell receptor beta chains from one sample in a study of blood T cell repertoires in COVID-19. The data were produced by immunoSEQ multiplex PCR, yet TCRdb's version contains in-frame clones alone and is incomplete. The repertoire holds roughly 290,000 clones, with around 81% as singletons. Sample: peripheral blood. These receptors were collected from a person in their 70s with COVID-19, enrolled during active disease. Both conserved end residues are part of each CDR3. The order of the fields is clone size, V gene, D gene, J gene, CDR3 protein, CDR3 DNA. The D gene is left open where the match is weak. Rows give clone size only sometimes, using once, few, many, or a class for an expanded clone.

>.|TRBV6-5|.|TRBJ1-2
CASRQERRSGYTF
TGTGCCAGCAGGCAAGAGAGGAGATCTGGCTACACCTTC
>.|TRBV28|.|TRBJ2-5
CASRAPQETQYF
TGTGCCAGCAGGGCTCCCCAAGAGACCCAGTACTTC
>.|TRBV5-6|TRBD1|TRBJ1-5
CASSRNDRGDQPQHF
TGTGCCAGCAGCCGCAACGACAGGGGGGATCAGCCCCAGCATTTT
>.|TRBV2|TRBD2|TRBJ2-3
CASSATSGTSQYF
TGTGCCAGCAGTGCTACTAGCGGGACATCGCAGTATTTT
>once|TRBV24-1|.|TRBJ1-2
CATSHTHTNHGYTF
TGTGCCACCAGTCACACCCACACCAACCATGGCTACACCTTC
>.|TRBV7-2|TRBD2|TRBJ2-7
CASSLTRGSGSNTYEQYF
TGTGCCAGCAGCCTGACCCGGGGTAGCGGGAGTAACACCTACGAGCAGTACTTC
>.|TRBV6-2/TRBV6-3|TRBD2|TRBJ2-7
CASSLGTSGSIRYEQYF
TGTGCCAGCAGCCTCGGGACTAGCGGGAGTATACGCTACGAGCAGTACTTC
>.|TRBV5-5|TRBD1|TRBJ2-7
CASSLDMQGQGFYEQYF
TGTGCCAGCAGCTTGGACATGCAGGGACAGGGGTTCTACGAGCAGTACTTC
>.|TRBV4-3|.|TRBJ2-7
CASSQDLGGGSYEQYF
TGCGCCAGCAGCCAAGATCTAGGCGGTGGGTCCTACGAGCAGTACTTC
>few|TRBV6-5|TRBD1|TRBJ2-7
CASSPYTGDYEQYF
TGTGCCAGCAGTCCCTATACAGGGGACTACGAGCAGTACTTC
>.|TRBV19|.|TRBJ2-3
CASSSLDHTGTQYF
TGTGCCAGTAGTTCTCTTGACCATACGGGTACGCAGTATTTT
>.|TRBV9|.|TRBJ1-6
CASSPSLNSPLHF
TGTGCCAGCAGCCCAAGCCTCAATTCACCCCTCCACTTT
>.|TRBV3-1/TRBV3-2|TRBD1|TRBJ1-6
CASSRIPGQGNSPLHF
TGTGCCAGCAGCCGGATCCCGGGACAGGGGAATTCACCCCTCCACTTT
>.|TRBV28|TRBD2|TRBJ2-2
CASNPAGPTELFF
TGTGCCAGCAACCCAGCGGGGCCTACGGAGCTGTTTTTT
>.|TRBV2|.|TRBJ1-2
CASSLELSIGYGYTF
TGTGCCAGCAGCTTGGAGTTATCCATAGGCTATGGCTACACCTTC
>few|TRBV5-5|.|TRBJ1-2
CASSLAEIYGYTF
TGTGCCAGCAGCTTGGCGGAGATCTATGGCTACACCTTC
>.|TRBV3-1/TRBV3-2|.|TRBJ2-7
CASSPGSYEQYF
TGTGCCAGCAGCCCCGGGTCCTACGAGCAGTACTTC
>.|TRBV2|TRBD1|TRBJ1-4
CASRPDRVATNEKLFF
TGTGCCAGCAGACCCGACAGGGTAGCAACTAATGAAAAACTGTTTTTT
>.|TRBV19|.|TRBJ1-6
CASSPDSSFYNSPLHF
TGTGCCAGTAGTCCCGACAGCTCCTTCTATAATTCACCCCTCCACTTT
>.|TRBV4-1|.|TRBJ1-4
CASSQWHRNNHEKLFF
TGCGCCAGCAGCCAATGGCACAGGAATAATCACGAAAAACTGTTTTTT
>.|TRBV4-1|TRBD2|TRBJ2-7
CASSRGLAGVYEQYF
TGCGCCAGCAGCCGGGGACTAGCGGGGGTCTACGAGCAGTACTTC
>.|TRBV28|.|TRBJ1-5
CATAGPQPQHF
TGTGCCACGGCAGGCCCACAGCCCCAGCATTTT
>.|TRBV12-3/TRBV12-4|.|TRBJ2-5
CASSPRGETQYF
TGTGCCAGCAGTCCTAGGGGAGAGACCCAGTACTTC
>.|TRBV9|.|TRBJ2-2
CASSAGVPGELFF
TGTGCCAGCAGCGCGGGGGTCCCCGGGGAGCTGTTTTTT
>.|TRBV28|TRBD1|TRBJ1-1
CASRLSAGGSTEAFF
TGTGCCAGCAGATTATCTGCAGGGGGCTCTACTGAAGCTTTCTTT
>.|TRBV7-9|.|TRBJ1-4
CASSLDSYEKLFF
TGTGCCAGCAGCTTGGACAGTTATGAAAAACTGTTTTTT
>.|TRBV2|TRBD2|TRBJ2-1
CASSELGTRNGDEQFF
TGTGCCAGCAGTGAATTGGGGACTAGGAATGGCGATGAGCAGTTCTTC
>.|TRBV18|TRBD2|TRBJ2-7
CASSPAGTRYEQYF
TGTGCCAGCTCACCCGCCGGGACTAGGTACGAGCAGTACTTC
>.|TRBV27|.|TRBJ2-2
CASSFTVITGELFF
TGTGCCAGCAGTTTTACGGTAATCACCGGGGAGCTGTTTTTT
>once|TRBV12-3/TRBV12-4|.|TRBJ1-6
CASSSRGYSPLHF
TGTGCCAGCAGTTCGAGAGGGTATTCACCCCTCCACTTT
>once|TRBV30|.|TRBJ2-7
CAFGRVAYEQYF
TGTGCCTTCGGCAGGGTAGCCTACGAGCAGTACTTC
>.|TRBV28|TRBD1|TRBJ1-6
CASVTGLNSPLHF
TGTGCCAGCGTGACAGGGTTGAATTCACCCCTCCACTTT
>.|TRBV27|TRBD1|TRBJ2-7
CASSPSTGGEQYF
TGTGCCAGCAGCCCTTCAACAGGGGGCGAGCAGTACTTC
>.|TRBV15|.|TRBJ2-3
CATSIQTGFGDTQYF
TGTGCCACCAGCATTCAAACAGGGTTTGGAGATACGCAGTATTTT
>.|TRBV7-9|.|TRBJ1-3
CASSSASGSAGNTIYF
TGTGCCAGCAGCTCGGCCTCAGGATCTGCTGGAAACACCATATATTTT
>.|TRBV20-1|TRBD2|TRBJ2-7
CSASPRLASSYEQYF
TGCAGTGCTAGTCCAAGACTAGCGTCGTCCTACGAGCAGTACTTC
>.|TRBV19|.|TRBJ2-7
CASTHGWEQYF
TGTGCCAGTACACACGGGTGGGAGCAGTACTTC
>.|TRBV3-1/TRBV3-2|.|TRBJ1-6
CASSQGVQLYNSPLHF
TGTGCCAGCAGCCAAGGGGTACAGCTTTATAATTCACCCCTCCACTTT
>.|TRBV7-9|TRBD1|TRBJ1-2
CASSIRKGQQNYGYTF
TGTGCCAGCAGTATCCGAAAGGGACAGCAAAACTATGGCTACACCTTC
>.|TRBV20-1|.|TRBJ2-2
CSARGNGELFF
TGCAGTGCTCGCGGGAACGGGGAGCTGTTTTTT
>.|TRBV19|TRBD1|TRBJ1-5
CASNTGTGGLRGNQPQHF
TGTGCCAGTAACACCGGGACAGGGGGCCTCCGGGGCAATCAGCCCCAGCATTTT